This TCR beta chain is drawn from a study of shared clonotypes between healthy human individuals. The count of this clone is one. Its antigen is not identified. Only Caucasian adults living in Nashville, Tennessee made up the donor group. Each PCR replicate from the sorted subsets contained about 200 ng DNA, which is tens of thousands of T cell genomes. The protocol was immunoSEQ multiplex PCR, while the TCRdb copy is restricted to in-frame clones and leaves out a portion. In the table there are 400,000 to 600,000 clones, 90% to 96% of which are singletons. Study-level findings and limits: Among donors, sharing of clonotypes was expected to be affected by sequencing depth. Against clonotypes common to all four donors, non-shared ones had lower generation probabilities.

This TCR was recovered from a woman aged 25-40 years in good health. Sequencing was performed on naive CD4+ T cells sorted from blood. Indicated subset: CD45RA+ positively selected.

In DNA form, the CDR3 reads TGTGCCAGTTCGACTAGCGGGAGTCTCGGGGCGGAGACCCAGTACTTC. As protein: CASSTSGSLGAETQYF. The gene calls are TRBV19 and TRBJ2-5; 12 nucleotides line up with TRBD2. The V segment lost 8 bases and the J segment 5 bases; nucleotides outside the gene matches: 12. Germline assignment: CDR1 LNHDA and CDR2 SQIVND (reference sequence). The CDR3 extends over 16 amino acids.